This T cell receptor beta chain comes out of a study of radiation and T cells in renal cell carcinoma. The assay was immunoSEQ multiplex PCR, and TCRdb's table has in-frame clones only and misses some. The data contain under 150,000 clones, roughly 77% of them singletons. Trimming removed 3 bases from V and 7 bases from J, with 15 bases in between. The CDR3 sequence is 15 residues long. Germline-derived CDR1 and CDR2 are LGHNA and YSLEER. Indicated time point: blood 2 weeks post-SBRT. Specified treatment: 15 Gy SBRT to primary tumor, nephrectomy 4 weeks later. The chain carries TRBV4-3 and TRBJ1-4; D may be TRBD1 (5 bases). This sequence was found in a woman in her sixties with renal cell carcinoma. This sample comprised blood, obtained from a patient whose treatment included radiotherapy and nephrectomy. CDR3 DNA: TGCGCCAGCAGCCAGGGCGCAGGGCAGAGTGAAAAACTGTTTTTT. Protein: CASSQGAGQSEKLFF.